This T cell receptor beta chain was identified in a study of CD4 T cells in relation to SARS-CoV-2 and coronaviruses. Study outcomes and limitations: No crossreactivity against non-spike viral proteins was tested here. Monoreactive clones expanded significantly more to SARS-CoV-2 than crossreactive clones did.

To note about this clone: Antigen unknown.

Naive and memory CD4+ T cell DNA was deep-sequenced without culture. Measured with immunoSEQ multiplex PCR; TCRdb has only the in-frame clones, and not every one. The table shows some 65,000 clones, with more than 75% occurring only once. CD4+ T cells from unexposed donors were obtained before the COVID-19 pandemic (2011-2018). V lost 6 bases and J 0 bases, leaving 9 bases between the germline ends. CDR1 is SNHLY, CDR2 FYNNEI, per germline. CDR3 length: 13 amino acids. The sample comprised memory CD4+ T cells from PBMCs. This sequence originates from a human donor in good health. The chain combines TRBV2 with TRBJ2-7; D is perhaps TRBD1 or TRBD2 (5 bases each). The CDR3 region has the DNA TGTGCCAGCAGGGGGACCGTCTCCTACGAGCAGTACTTC. Encoded protein: CASRGTVSYEQYF.